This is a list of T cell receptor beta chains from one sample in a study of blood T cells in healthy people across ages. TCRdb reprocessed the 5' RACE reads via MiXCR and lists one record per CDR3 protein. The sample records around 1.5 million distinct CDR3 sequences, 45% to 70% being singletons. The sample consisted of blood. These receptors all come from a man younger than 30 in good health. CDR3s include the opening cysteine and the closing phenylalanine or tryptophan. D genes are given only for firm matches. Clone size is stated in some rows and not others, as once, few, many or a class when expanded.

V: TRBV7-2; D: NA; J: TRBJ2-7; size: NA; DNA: TGTGCCAGCAGCCCAACCCCCTACTACGAGCAGTACTTC; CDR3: CASSPTPYYEQYF
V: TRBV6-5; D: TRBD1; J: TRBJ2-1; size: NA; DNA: TGTGCCAGCTCCCCTGCCCCGGGACAGCAAGAGACCCAGTTCTTC; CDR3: CASSPAPGQQETQFF
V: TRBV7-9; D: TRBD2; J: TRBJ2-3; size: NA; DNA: TGTGCCAGCAGCCTACTTTCCGGCCCGACTAGCGGGAGCACAGATACGCAGTATTTT; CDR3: CASSLLSGPTSGSTDTQYF
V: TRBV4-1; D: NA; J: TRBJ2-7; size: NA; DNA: TGCGCCAGCAGCCAAGCACTCCAAAGGTACGAGCAGTACTTC; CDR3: CASSQALQRYEQYF
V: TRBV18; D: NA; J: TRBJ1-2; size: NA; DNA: TGTGCCAGCTCACCATCACAGGATTTGCCTTATGGCTACACCTTC; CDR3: CASSPSQDLPYGYTF
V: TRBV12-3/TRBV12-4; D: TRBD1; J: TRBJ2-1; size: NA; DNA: TGTGCCAGCAACCCGGTCGCGGGACAGGGTTTGAATGAGCAGTTCTTC; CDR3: CASNPVAGQGLNEQFF
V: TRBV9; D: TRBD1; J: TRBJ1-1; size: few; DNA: TGTGCCAGCAGCGCGACAGGGGGGCGAAACACTGAAGCTTTCTTT; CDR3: CASSATGGRNTEAFF
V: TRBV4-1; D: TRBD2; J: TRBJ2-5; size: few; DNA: TGCGCCAGCAGCCAAGTGGCCGGACTAGCCTCGCAAGAGACCCAGTACTTC; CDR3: CASSQVAGLASQETQYF
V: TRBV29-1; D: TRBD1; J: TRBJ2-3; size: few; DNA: TGCAGCGTCCGGACAGGACGCACAGATACGCAGTATTTT; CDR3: CSVRTGRTDTQYF
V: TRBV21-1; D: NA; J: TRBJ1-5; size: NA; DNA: TGTGCCAGCAGCAAATCCCCAGGGGACAATCGGCCCCAGCATTTT; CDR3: CASSKSPGDNRPQHF
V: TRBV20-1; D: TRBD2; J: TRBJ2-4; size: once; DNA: TGCAGTGCTAGAGATGATCGGGGGGTCAACATTCAGTACTTC; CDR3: CSARDDRGVNIQYF
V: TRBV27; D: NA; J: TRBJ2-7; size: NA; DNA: TGTGCCAGCAGTTTAGACGGGATTAACTCCTACGAGCAGTACTTC; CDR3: CASSLDGINSYEQYF
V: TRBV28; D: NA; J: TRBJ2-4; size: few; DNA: TGTGCCAGCAGTTTAGGAGAACAGACTAACATTCAGTACTTC; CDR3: CASSLGEQTNIQYF
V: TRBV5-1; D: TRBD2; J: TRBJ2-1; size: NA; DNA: TGCGCCAGCAGCGTGAGCGGGGGGAAAGCCTACAATGAGCAGTTCTTC; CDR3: CASSVSGGKAYNEQFF
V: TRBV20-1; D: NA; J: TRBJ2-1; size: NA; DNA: TGCAGTGCTAGCGGGCCTGACAATGAGCAGTTCTTC; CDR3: CSASGPDNEQFF
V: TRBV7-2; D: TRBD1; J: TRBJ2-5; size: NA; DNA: TGTGCCAGCAGCTTAACCTCAGGGGGAGAGACCCAGTACTTC; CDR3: CASSLTSGGETQYF
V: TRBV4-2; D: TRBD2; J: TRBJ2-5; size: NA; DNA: TGTGCCAGCAGCCAAGCTGCCCGGGGCGGGGGGATTCGAGAGCAGTACTTC; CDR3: CASSQAARGGGIREQYF
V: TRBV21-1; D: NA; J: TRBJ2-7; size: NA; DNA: TGTGCCAGCAATAATGAGACAGGGGAGGTCGAGCAGTACTTC; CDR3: CASNNETGEVEQYF
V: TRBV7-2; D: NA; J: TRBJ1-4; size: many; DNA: TGTGCCAGCAGCTTAGTCTTTAATGAAAAACTGTTTTTT; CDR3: CASSLVFNEKLFF
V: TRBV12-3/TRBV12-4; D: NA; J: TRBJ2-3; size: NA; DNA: TGTGCCACCCAAGTAGGGCCAGGCTTAAGTACGCAGTATTTT; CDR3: CATQVGPGLSTQYF
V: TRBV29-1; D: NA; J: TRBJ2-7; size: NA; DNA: TGCAGCGTTGGGGGGAAGGCACCCAGGGTATACGAGCAGTACTTC; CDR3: CSVGGKAPRVYEQYF
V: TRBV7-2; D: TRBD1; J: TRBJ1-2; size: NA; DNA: TGTGCCAGCAGCTCGTTTTCAGAGGGGGCGCGGTATGGCTACACCTTC; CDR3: CASSSFSEGARYGYTF
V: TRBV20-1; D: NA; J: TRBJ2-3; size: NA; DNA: TGCAGTGCTGGAGACCCAGATACGCAGTATTTT; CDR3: CSAGDPDTQYF
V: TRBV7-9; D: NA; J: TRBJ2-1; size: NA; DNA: TGTGCCAGGGAGACCTGGGACAATGAGCAGTTCTTC; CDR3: CARETWDNEQFF
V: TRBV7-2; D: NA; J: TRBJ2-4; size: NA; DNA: TGTGCCAGCAGCTTAGCCGGTTGGGGAAGGGCCCAAAACATTCAGTACTTC; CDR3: CASSLAGWGRAQNIQYF
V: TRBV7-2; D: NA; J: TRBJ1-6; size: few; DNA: TGTGCCAGCAGCTTAGTGGTAACAGGGTTAGCCAATTCACCCCTCCACTTT; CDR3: CASSLVVTGLANSPLHF
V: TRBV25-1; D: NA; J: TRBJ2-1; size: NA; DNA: TGTGCCAGCAGTGCGAGTGCGACCTCCTACAATGAGCAGTTCTTC; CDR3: CASSASATSYNEQFF
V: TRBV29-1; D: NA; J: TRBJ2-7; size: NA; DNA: TGCGGGAGCAAGGGGGTTAAAAATACAGTTCCCGAAGGCGACGAGCAGTACTTC; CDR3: CGSKGVKNTVPEGDEQYF
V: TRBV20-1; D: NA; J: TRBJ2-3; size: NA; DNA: TGCAGTGCTACTACGTCCCCAACAATCTACAAACCCACAGATACGCAGTATTTT; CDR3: CSATTSPTIYKPTDTQYF